This passage covers 17 T cell receptor beta chains from one sample sequenced in a study of blood T cell repertoires in COVID-19. Method: immunoSEQ multiplex PCR; TCRdb's copy keeps in-frame clones and lacks some. The sample shows about 280,000 clones, roughly 88% of them seen only once. The sequencing input was peripheral blood. Receptor source: a young man with active or convalescent COVID-19.

This chain links TRBV5-1 with TRBJ2-1, with 11 bases aligning to TRBD1. J lost 0 bases, V lost 3 bases, and 5 bases had no gene match. The CDR3 spans 17 residues. The germline CDR1 and CDR2 sequences are SGHRS and YFSETQ. The CDR3 region has the DNA TGCGCCAGCAGCTGGACCGGGACAGGGGGCTCCTACAATGAGCAGTTCTTC. This encodes CASSWTGTGGSYNEQFF.

CDR3 sequence: CASSRKHSGGWYEQYF. The CDR3 nucleotides read TGTGCCAGTAGTAGAAAGCATTCGGGGGGCTGGTACGAGCAGTACTTC. The chain employs TRBV19 and TRBJ2-7; D might be TRBD2 (7 bases). CDR3 length: 16 amino acids. The V gene lost 4 bases and the J gene lost 4 bases, with 20 bases spanning the gap. Germline lookup yields CDR1 LNHDA and CDR2 SQIVND (reference sequence).

The chain has TRBV19 and TRBJ1-4, with a weak D call TRBD1 (6 bases). The germline CDR1 and CDR2 sequences are LNHDA and SQIVND (reference sequence). V lost 8 bases, J lost 0 bases, and 10 bases lay in between. The length of the CDR3 is 14 residues. CDR3 bases: TGTGCCAGTCGGACAGTTGCAACTAATGAAAAACTGTTTTTT. This codes for CASRTVATNEKLFF.

The table lists this clone with a count of one. The gene calls are TRBV6-4 and TRBJ2-1, with TRBD2 identical over 7 bases. This CDR3 contains 16 residues. The ends lost 2 bases at V and 4 bases at J; junction bases unmatched: 8. Germline V lookup: CDR1 MRHNA, CDR2 SNTAGT. The CDR3 DNA reads TGTGCCAGCAGTGACGGCCTCGGGCGGGGGTACAATGAGCAGTTCTTC. Encoded protein: CASSDGLGRGYNEQFF.

There are a few counts of this clone. The chain is built from TRBV9 and TRBJ1-2; D call uncertain. This CDR3 region has 14 residues. Germline CDR1 is SGDLS and CDR2 is YYNGEE. V lost 0 bases and J lost 4, with 10 bases in between. The CDR3 spells CASSVGEGSYGYTF. CDR3 DNA: TGTGCCAGCAGCGTAGGGGAGGGATCCTATGGCTACACCTTC. Supplemented by reference TRBV9 and TRBJ1-2, the full variable domain reads DSGVTQTPKHLITATGQRVTLRCSPRSGDLSVYWYQQSLDQGLQFLIQYYNGEERAKGNILERFSAQQFPDLHSELNLSSLELGDSALYFCASSVGEGSYGYTFGSGTRLTVV.

The chain is built from TRBV10-3 and TRBJ1-5; D ambiguous. V was cut by 4 bases and J by 0 bases, with 19 bases left in between. The V gene's germline CDR1 is ENHRY and CDR2 SYGVKD. The CDR3 runs to 18 residues. The CDR3 DNA follows: TGTGCCATCAGTGTCATTAATCGGCCAGGCTATAGCAATCAGCCCCAGCATTTT. Translated: CAISVINRPGYSNQPQHF.

The chain is built from TRBV9 and TRBJ2-4; TRBD2 aligns across 8 bases. The V gene's germline CDR1 is SGDLS and CDR2 YYNGEE. There are 18 residues in the CDR3. V dropped 0 bases and J dropped 3; count of bases not matched to a gene: 11. CDR3 loop: CASSVVAGWEGGKNIQYF. CDR3 sequence (DNA): TGTGCCAGCAGCGTAGTAGCGGGGTGGGAAGGTGGCAAAAACATTCAGTACTTC.

This chain joins TRBV9 and TRBJ2-1; 14 positions match TRBD2. Unmatched junction bases numbered 9, after V lost 0 bases and J lost 7 bases. CDR1 is SGDLS and CDR2 is YYNGEE in the germline V gene. CDR3 length: 18 residues. CDR3 bases: TGTGCCAGCAGCGTAGAGGGGACTAGCGGGGGACCAGGGAATGAGCAGTTCTTC. Translation: CASSVEGTSGGPGNEQFF.

J is TRBJ1-1 and V is TRBV4-1; D remains unclear. This CDR3 has 12 amino acids. Trimming took 2 bases from V and 8 from J, leaving 9 bases between them. In germline, CDR1 is MGHRA, CDR2 YSYEKL. As DNA, the CDR3 is TGCGCCAGCAGCCAAAAGACTGGGGAAGCTTTCTTT. It encodes CASSQKTGEAFF.

The chain has TRBV7-9 and TRBJ1-2; D not resolved. V was pared by 5 bases and J by 5 bases, with 15 bases between. This CDR3 has 14 amino acids. Germline-derived CDR1 and CDR2 are SEHNR and FQNEAQ (reference sequence). The CDR3 is CASSPTPFRYGYTF. CDR3 in DNA: TGTGCCAGCAGCCCAACACCATTTCGATATGGCTACACCTTC.

This clone was detected only once. This sequence joins TRBV6-6 and TRBJ1-1; D possibly corresponds to TRBD1 (6 bases). Germline assignment: CDR1 MNHNY and CDR2 SVGAGI (reference sequence). This CDR3 has 12 amino acids. V was trimmed by 5 bases and J by 10 bases, leaving 14 bases between them. The CDR3 region is CASSPTQGAAFF. As DNA, the CDR3 is TGTGCCAGCAGTCCCACACAGGGTGCAGCTTTCTTT.

The genes are TRBV6-1 and TRBJ1-5; 11 nucleotides line up with TRBD1. Trimming at V came to 3 bases and at J to 6 bases, leaving 4 bases not matched to a gene. The germline CDR1 and CDR2 sequences are MNHNS and SASEGT. This CDR3 has 15 amino acids. CDR3 nucleotides: TGTGCCAGCAGTGAGCGGGACAGGGGGTTTCAGCCCCAGCATTTT. It codes for CASSERDRGFQPQHF.

J is TRBJ1-1 and V is TRBV3-1 (or the pseudogene TRBV3-2); D possibly corresponds to TRBD1 (6 bases). Germline CDR1 reads LGHDT; CDR2 reads YNNKEL (reference sequence). The CDR3 spans 14 residues. V shed 4 bases and J shed 5 bases, with 14 bases lying between them. Here the CDR3 DNA reads TGTGCCAGCAGCCGATACGAGGGGGTTACTGAAGCTTTCTTT. The encoded protein is CASSRYEGVTEAFF.

Note on this clone: Other nucleotide sequences from this sample produce the same CDR3. The chain couples TRBV3-1 (or the pseudogene TRBV3-2) to TRBJ2-1, with TRBD2 matching 8 bases. Germline V gene sequence: CDR1 LGHDT, CDR2 YNNKEL (reference sequence). The CDR3 runs to 15 residues. The trim removed 1 base at V and 4 bases at J, leaving 3 bases unmatched. CDR3: CASSQGRGGYNEQFF. CDR3 sequence (DNA): TGTGCCAGCAGCCAAGGACGGGGGGGATACAATGAGCAGTTCTTC.

The J gene is TRBJ2-5, the V gene TRBV29-1; 7 positions match TRBD1. The CDR3 covers 12 residues. CDR1 is SQVTM, CDR2 ANQGSEA, per germline. The V segment lost 8 bases and the J segment 3 bases; nucleotides outside the gene matches: 6. The CDR3 loop is CSHNTGEETQYF. In nucleotides, the CDR3 is TGCAGCCATAATACAGGGGAAGAGACCCAGTACTTC.

The rearrangement links TRBV19 to TRBJ2-6; D is unresolved. The CDR3 sequence is 16 residues long. Germline V lookup: CDR1 LNHDA, CDR2 SQIVND (reference sequence). V lost 8 bases and J lost 0, with 14 bases in between. The CDR3 nucleotides are TGTGCCAGTCGGAAACAGTTCTCCTCTGGGGCCAACGTCCTGACTTTC. Translating it yields CASRKQFSSGANVLTF. The entire variable domain, with the rest obtained from reference TRBV19 and TRBJ2-6, is as follows: DGGITQSPKYLFRKEGQNVTLSCEQNLNHDAMYWYRQDPGQGLRLIYYSQIVNDFQKGDIAEGYSVSREKKESFPLTVTSAQKNPTAFYLCASRKQFSSGANVLTFGAGSRLTVL.

This clone showed up just once. The J gene is TRBJ2-1, the V gene TRBV7-2; D gene ambiguous. Per germline, CDR1 SGHTA and CDR2 FQGNSA. V was pared by 2 bases and J by 0 bases, with 11 bases between. The CDR3 loop spans 16 amino acids. The CDR3 protein is CASSLIGRGSYNEQFF. Written as DNA, the CDR3 is TGTGCCAGCAGCTTAATAGGTCGAGGCTCCTACAATGAGCAGTTCTTC.